The 10 T cell receptor beta chains below all came from one sample that was sequenced in a study of post-analysis software for immune sequencing data (dated by TCRdb to 2014 to 2015). Summary of the overall study and its limitations: Patients showed significantly higher frequencies than controls for roughly 5 TRBV segments, among them TRBV5-6, TRBV5-1 and TRBV20-1.

The library was built by means of PCR. Sequencing took place on an Illumina HiSeq 2500. To reduce PCR and sequencing biases, unique molecular identifiers were built into the TCR beta cDNA libraries. Through fastp at Q25 and MiXCR, TCRdb rebuilt clones from the public reads, retaining in-frame beta chains. Each entry is one CDR3 protein sequence, shown with its most common DNA and genes. Here the sample has about 560,000 distinct CDR3 sequences; roughly two fifths occur a single time. About 1.8% of the sample belongs to the ten largest clones. What these receptors recognize is not known. Sequenced input: blood. Every receptor here comes from a girl aged 10 to 17 with multiple sclerosis.

This chain connects TRBV5-5 to TRBJ2-1; tentatively, D is TRBD1 (5 bases). The V end lost 1 base, the J end lost 5 bases, and 10 bases lay between the germline ends. Germline CDR1 reads SGHKS; CDR2 reads YYEKEE (reference sequence). The CDR3 is 14 residues long. The CDR3 loop reads CASSLLTANNEQFF. CDR3 DNA: TGTGCCAGCAGCTTGTTGACAGCAAACAATGAGCAGTTCTTC.

This clonotype was observed a handful of times. This chain links TRBV12-3 or TRBV12-4 with TRBJ2-1, with a weak D call TRBD2 (5 bases). This CDR3 contains 14 residues. V was clipped by 0 bases and J by 7 bases, with 10 bases between them. This CDR3 is CASSLAGAWNEQFF. CDR3 in DNA: TGTGCCAGCAGTTTAGCGGGAGCCTGGAATGAGCAGTTCTTC.

V is TRBV11-2 and J is TRBJ2-5; TRBD1 matches 7 bases. The tail of the sequence fits TRBJ2-7 better, so the J call may be wrong. Germline CDR1 and CDR2: SGHAT and FQNNGV. This CDR3 has 12 amino acids. The CDR3 reads CASSHPGGEQYF. The DNA of the CDR3 is TGTGCCAGCAGCCACCCAGGGGGCGAGCAGTACTTC.

In DNA form, the CDR3 reads TGTGCCAGCAGCGAGGACGACAGGGTAGGAAGTGAGCAGTTCTTC. Residues: CASSEDDRVGSEQFF. The rearrangement links TRBV9 to TRBJ2-1, with 7 bases fitting TRBD1. The CDR3 totals 15 residues. Germline V gene lookup returns CDR1 SGDLS and CDR2 YYNGEE. J gave up 9 bases and V 3 bases, and 12 bases lay outside the gene matches. Full variable domain (missing parts from reference TRBV9 and TRBJ2-1): DSGVTQTPKHLITATGQRVTLRCSPRSGDLSVYWYQQSLDQGLQFLIQYYNGEERAKGNILERFSAQQFPDLHSELNLSSLELGDSALYFCASSEDDRVGSEQFFGPGTRLTVL.

V gene TRBV12-3 or TRBV12-4 combines with J gene TRBJ1-5; no definite D call. Trimming cost V 1 base and J 0 bases, with 10 bases left between them. The length of the CDR3 is 16 residues. The CDR3 sequence: CASSLGWGSSNQPQHF. The DNA for the CDR3 is TGTGCCAGCAGTTTAGGTTGGGGATCTAGCAATCAGCCCCAGCATTTT.

This clonotype was counted only a few times. The chain recombines TRBV20-1 with TRBJ2-5; tentatively, D is TRBD1 (5 bases). CDR1 and CDR2 (germline): DFQATT, SNEGSKA (reference sequence). This CDR3 region has 15 residues. Trimming removed 0 bases at V and 4 bases at J, with 15 bases between. CDR3 loop: CSARDWKGKGETQYF. The CDR3 nucleotides read TGCAGTGCTAGAGATTGGAAGGGGAAGGGAGAGACCCAGTACTTC.

The CDR3 loop reads CASSRGLAGGGGQETQYF. As DNA, the CDR3 is TGTGCCAGCAGCCGCGGACTAGCGGGGGGTGGAGGGCAAGAGACCCAGTACTTC. The chain uses TRBV5-4 and TRBJ2-5; 14 bases are a match to TRBD2. V trimming: 4 bases; J trimming: 2 bases; junction bases outside the gene matches: 10. From germline, CDR1 is SGHNT and CDR2 YYREEE (reference sequence). The CDR3 runs 18 residues.

Only a few counts were recorded for this clonotype. The V and J genes are TRBV6-5 and TRBJ1-1; D ambiguous. This CDR3 has 14 residues. The germline V gene encodes CDR1 MNHEY and CDR2 SVGAGI. V was clipped by 6 bases and J by 2 bases, with 13 bases between them. The CDR3 DNA reads TGTGCCAGCAGCCGCGGACTAGGAAACACTGAAGCTTTCTTT. Amino acids: CASSRGLGNTEAFF.

This clonotype was counted only a few times. The rearrangement joins TRBV7-3 to TRBJ2-5; 8 nucleotides match TRBD2. The CDR3 contains 16 residues. The V gene end was trimmed by 1 base and the J gene end by 2 bases; junction bases not matched to a gene: 6. CDR1 and CDR2 (germline): SGHTA, FQGTGA. CDR3 amino acids: CASSLNGGVNQETQYF. The CDR3 nucleotides read TGTGCCAGCAGCTTAAACGGGGGGGTTAATCAAGAGACCCAGTACTTC.

This sequence joins TRBV12-3 or TRBV12-4 and TRBJ2-7, with no clear D. This CDR3 spans 11 amino acids. V dropped 5 bases and J dropped 5 bases, with 7 bases sitting between them. The DNA of the CDR3 is TGTGCCAGCAGTCTTCGACACGAGCAGTACTTC. Its protein product is CASSLRHEQYF.